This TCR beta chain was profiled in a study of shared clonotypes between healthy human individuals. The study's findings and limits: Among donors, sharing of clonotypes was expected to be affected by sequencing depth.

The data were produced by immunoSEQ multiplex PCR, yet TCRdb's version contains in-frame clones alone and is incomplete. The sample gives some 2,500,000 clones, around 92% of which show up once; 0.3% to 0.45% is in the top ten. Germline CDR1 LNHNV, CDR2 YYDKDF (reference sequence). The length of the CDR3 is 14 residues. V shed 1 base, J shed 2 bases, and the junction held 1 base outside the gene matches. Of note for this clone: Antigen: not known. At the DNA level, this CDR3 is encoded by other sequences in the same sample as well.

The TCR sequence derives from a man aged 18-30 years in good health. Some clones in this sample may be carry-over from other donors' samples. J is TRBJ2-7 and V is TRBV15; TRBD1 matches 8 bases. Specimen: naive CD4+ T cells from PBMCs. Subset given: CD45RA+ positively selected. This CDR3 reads CATSRGQGTYEQYF. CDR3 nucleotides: TGTGCCACCAGCAGAGGACAGGGGACCTACGAGCAGTACTTC.